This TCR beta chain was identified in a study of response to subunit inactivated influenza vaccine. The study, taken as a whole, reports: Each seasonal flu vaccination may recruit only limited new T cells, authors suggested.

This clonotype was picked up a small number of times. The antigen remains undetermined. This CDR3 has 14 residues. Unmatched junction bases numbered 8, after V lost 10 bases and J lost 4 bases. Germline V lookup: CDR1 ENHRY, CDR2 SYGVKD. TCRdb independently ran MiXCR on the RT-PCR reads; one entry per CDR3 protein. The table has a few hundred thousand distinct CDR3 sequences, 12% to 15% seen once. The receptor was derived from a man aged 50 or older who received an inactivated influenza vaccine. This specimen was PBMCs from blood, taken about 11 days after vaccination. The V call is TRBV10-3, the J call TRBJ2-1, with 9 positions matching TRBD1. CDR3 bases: TGTGCCACCACCGACAGGGGGGATTACAATGAGCAGTTCTTC. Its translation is CATTDRGDYNEQFF.